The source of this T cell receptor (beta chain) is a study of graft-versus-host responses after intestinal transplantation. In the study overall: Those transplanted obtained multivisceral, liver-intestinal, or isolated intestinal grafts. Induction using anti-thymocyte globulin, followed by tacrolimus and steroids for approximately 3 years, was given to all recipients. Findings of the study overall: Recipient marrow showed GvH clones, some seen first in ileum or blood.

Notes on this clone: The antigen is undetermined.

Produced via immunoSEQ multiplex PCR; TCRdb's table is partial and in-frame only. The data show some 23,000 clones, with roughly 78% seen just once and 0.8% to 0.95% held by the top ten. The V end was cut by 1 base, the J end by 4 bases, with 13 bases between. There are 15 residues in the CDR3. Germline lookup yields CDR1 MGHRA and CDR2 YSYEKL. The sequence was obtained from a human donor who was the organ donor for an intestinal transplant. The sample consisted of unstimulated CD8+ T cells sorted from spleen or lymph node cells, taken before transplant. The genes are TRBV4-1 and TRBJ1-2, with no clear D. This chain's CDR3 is CASSQVAQDLYGYTF. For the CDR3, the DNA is TGCGCCAGCAGCCAAGTAGCCCAGGATCTCTATGGCTACACCTTC.